The clone carrying this T cell receptor beta chain has only a few counts. Its antigen remains unknown. The data stem from a study of long-term antiretroviral therapy in people with HIV. The wider study: The study's earliest collections predate the 2015 immediate-ART recommendation by about a decade.

There are 14 residues in the CDR3. Germline assignment: CDR1 SGHAT and CDR2 FQDESV (reference sequence). V dropped 5 bases and J dropped 5 bases, with 15 bases sitting between them. Runs used v3.0 of the immunoSEQ assay and were done at survey level. The repertoire was sequenced with immunoSEQ multiplex PCR; TCRdb's copy has only in-frame clones and lacks some. The sample contains about 40,000 clones, approximately 87% of which appear only once. Regarding the study as a whole: Post-ART diversity increased but stayed below transplant donor controls. Blood sampling spanned 2004 to 2017, possibly under older ART regimens.

Source: unsorted PBMCs, taken 1.2 years after starting antiretroviral therapy. This clonotype originated in a woman aged 45-59 years with HIV. The J gene is TRBJ2-5, the V gene TRBV11-1; the D gene is possibly TRBD1 (6 bases). CDR3 coding DNA: TGTGCCAGCAGCCCTGGGTGGGGGCAGGAGACCCAGTACTTC. Amino acid sequence: CASSPGWGQETQYF.